Below are 25 T cell receptor beta chains sequenced from a single sample in a study of shared clonotypes between healthy human individuals (dated by TCRdb to about 2020). Libraries were prepared through the immunoSEQ multiplex PCR assay. TCRdb limited this immuneACCESS table to in-frame rearrangements with V and J called. A share of clones is missing; checked studies link under half to unresolved V genes, and the rest is unexplained. The sample profile shows about 680,000 clones; 55% to 85% of them were found once. Around 1.8% of the sample is in the top ten clones. Source material: memory CD4+ T cells sorted from blood. The cell subset or site label here, explained by the study, means: CD45RA-negative fraction. These receptors were obtained from a woman aged 25 to 39 in good health.

This sequence joins TRBV10-3 and TRBJ1-5; tentative D call: TRBD1 (6 bases). The CDR3 has 13 amino acids. The ends were cut back, 10 bases at V and 4 bases at J, with 14 bases in the middle. In germline, CDR1 is ENHRY, CDR2 SYGVKD. CDR3 sequence: CATRTVGNQPQHF. CDR3 bases: TGTGCCACCCGGACAGTGGGGAATCAGCCCCAGCATTTT.

The rearrangement uses TRBV6-7 and TRBJ2-7; TRBD1 matches 7 bases. TRBV6-7 is given ORF status, its function remaining uncertain. The J segment lost 8 bases and the V segment lost 5 bases, leaving 18 bases of the junction unmatched. CDR3 length equals 16 residues. CDR3 DNA: TGTGCCAGCAGTCAACCCGGGACAGCTCGCGTGGTGAAGCAGTACTTC. The encoded protein is CASSQPGTARVVKQYF.

The gene calls are TRBV5-1 and TRBJ2-7, with D maybe TRBD2 (6 bases). The CDR3 length is 14 residues. With 3 bases removed from V and 3 bases from J, the gap between germline ends came to 13 bases. Per germline, CDR1 SGHRS and CDR2 YFSETQ. The CDR3 loop reads CASSSGRGDYEQYF. The CDR3 nucleotides read TGCGCCAGCAGCTCGGGGCGGGGTGACTACGAGCAGTACTTC.

A note on this clone: This same CDR3 is encoded by further DNA sequences in the sample. The chain employs TRBV28 and TRBJ1-1; D gene ambiguous. V lost 3 bases, J lost 0 bases, and 8 bases lay in between. The V gene's germline CDR1 is MDHEN and CDR2 SYDVKM. The CDR3 sequence is 14 residues long. The CDR3 protein is CASSLEGLNTEAFF. The DNA of the CDR3 is TGTGCCAGCAGTTTGGAGGGTCTGAACACTGAAGCTTTCTTT.

The chain is built from TRBV28 and TRBJ2-7; 7 bases are shared with TRBD1. The V gene's germline CDR1 is MDHEN and CDR2 SYDVKM. J gave up 7 bases and V 5 bases, and 8 bases lay outside the gene matches. This CDR3 contains 13 residues. CDR3 amino acids: CASSSPPGGEQYF. The CDR3 nucleotides read TGTGCCAGCAGTAGCCCCCCAGGGGGAGAGCAGTACTTC.

This rearrangement joins TRBV6-5 to TRBJ1-2, with D hard to call. Looked up from germline, CDR1 is MNHEY and CDR2 is SVGAGI. The CDR3 totals 14 residues. Trimming pared 6 bases from V and 5 bases from J, leaving 16 bases between. The CDR3 DNA reads as TGTGCCAGCAGGAAACAGCGCTGGGGATATGGCTACACCTTC. Residues: CASRKQRWGYGYTF.

The chain joins TRBV14 to TRBJ1-1; no firm D call. V gave up 0 bases and J gave up 1 base, with 6 bases separating them. CDR1 and CDR2 (germline): SGHDN, FVKESK. This CDR3 has 14 residues. This CDR3 reads CASSQEVPNTEAFF. CDR3 coding DNA: TGTGCCAGCAGCCAAGAAGTACCGAACACTGAAGCTTTCTTT.

This clone appeared once. The V call is TRBV5-1, the J call TRBJ2-1; TRBD2 matches at 9 bases. Trimming cost V 4 bases and J 7 bases; bases outside gene matches: 15. Germline V gives CDR1 SGHRS, CDR2 YFSETQ. CDR3 length: 17 residues. CDR3 region: CASSLVLAGERGNEQFF. The CDR3 DNA follows: TGCGCCAGCAGCCTTGTCTTAGCGGGAGAAAGGGGGAATGAGCAGTTCTTC.

The chain recombines TRBV18 with TRBJ1-1; D is unresolved. V was trimmed by 3 bases and J by 0 bases, leaving 11 bases between them. This CDR3 is 15 amino acids long. CDR1 and CDR2 (germline): KGHSH, LQKENI. CDR3 residues: CASSPIEGLNTEAFF. The CDR3 DNA is TGTGCCAGCTCACCCATCGAGGGTCTGAACACTGAAGCTTTCTTT.

J is TRBJ1-2 and V is TRBV28; TRBD1 matches 7 bases. Germline V gene data show CDR1 as MDHEN and CDR2 as SYDVKM. Losses at the gene ends were 5 bases for V and 6 bases for J; bases not matched to a gene: 21. The CDR3 is made up of 18 amino acids. The CDR3 nucleotides read TGTGCCAGCAGTCTACGACTTACCAGACAGGGCATTACTCATGGCTACACCTTC. Residues: CASSLRLTRQGITHGYTF.

This clone was detected a few times. This sequence joins TRBV28 and TRBJ1-3; the D gene is possibly TRBD1 (5 bases). The V gene lost 5 bases and the J gene lost 0 bases, with 14 bases spanning the gap. Germline V CDR1 and CDR2: MDHEN, SYDVKM. CDR3 length: 16 residues. The CDR3: CASSARTHHSGNTIYF. Here the CDR3 DNA reads TGTGCCAGCAGTGCCCGGACACACCACTCTGGAAACACCATATATTTT.

The chain couples TRBV6-1 to TRBJ1-1; no reliable D call. The germline V gene has CDR1 MNHNS and CDR2 SASEGT. V was trimmed by 11 bases and J by 3 bases, leaving 13 bases between them. The CDR3 spans 12 residues. CDR3 amino acids: CAGGPLDTEAFF. In DNA form, the CDR3 reads TGTGCCGGAGGGCCCCTGGACACTGAAGCTTTCTTT.

This clone was detected only a few times. V is TRBV28 and J is TRBJ2-4; the match to TRBD2 covers 11 bases. J gave up 5 bases and V 3 bases, and 0 bases lay outside the gene matches. This CDR3 region has 14 residues. CDR1 and CDR2 (germline): MDHEN, SYDVKM. The CDR3 spells CASSFSGRENIQYF. CDR3 DNA: TGTGCCAGCAGTTTTAGCGGGAGGGAAAACATTCAGTACTTC.

This clone was observed a few times. This chain connects TRBV7-8 to TRBJ1-1; D perhaps matches TRBD1 (6 bases). The CDR3 has 13 residues. The V gene lost 5 bases and the J gene lost 10 bases, with 17 bases spanning the gap. Germline V lookup: CDR1 SGHVS, CDR2 FQNEAQ. The CDR3 is CASSTREGGRAFF. The CDR3 coding sequence is TGTGCCAGCAGCACGCGAGAGGGGGGGAGAGCTTTCTTT. Drawing the rest from reference TRBV7-8 and TRBJ1-1, the complete variable domain is GAGVSQSPRYKVAKRGQDVALRCDPISGHVSLFWYQQALGQGPEFLTYFQNEAQLDKSGLPSDRFFAERPEGSVSTLKIQRTQQEDSAVYLCASSTREGGRAFFGQGTRLTVV.

V gene TRBV6-6 combines with J gene TRBJ1-1; 9 bases agree with TRBD1. In germline, CDR1 is MNHNY, CDR2 SVGAGI (reference sequence). J lost 4 bases, V lost 5 bases, and 8 bases had no gene match. The CDR3 contains 15 residues. The CDR3 DNA is TGTGCCAGCAGTGGGACAGGGACTCCGGGCACTGAAGCTTTCTTT. It codes for CASSGTGTPGTEAFF.

The genes are TRBV7-2 and TRBJ1-3; no definite D call. This CDR3 contains 15 residues. The germline V and J ends were trimmed by 1 base and 3 bases, with 10 bases remaining between them. CDR1 and CDR2 from the germline V gene are SGHTA and FQGNSA. Here the CDR3 reads CASSLVPQVGNTIYF. DNA for the CDR3: TGTGCCAGCAGCTTAGTTCCCCAGGTTGGAAACACCATATATTTT.

The gene calls are TRBV7-9 and TRBJ1-4; TRBD1 agrees at 7 bases. This CDR3 spans 16 amino acids. Trimming removed 3 bases from V and 4 bases from J; junction bases left unmatched: 8. Germline CDR1 reads SEHNR; CDR2 reads FQNEAQ (reference sequence). In nucleotides, the CDR3 is TGTGCCAGCAGCTTGGGACAGAATCCTCGTAATGAAAAACTGTTTTTT. Residues: CASSLGQNPRNEKLFF.

The chain has TRBV10-3 and TRBJ1-1; no reliable D call. Trimming stripped 5 bases from V and 3 bases from J, with 10 bases between. The germline V gene encodes CDR1 ENHRY and CDR2 SYGVKD. The CDR3 spans 13 residues. Written as DNA, the CDR3 is TGTGCCATCAGTTTCGGGAGCTACACTGAAGCTTTCTTT. It yields the protein CAISFGSYTEAFF.

The CDR3 here is CASSPAGTRFTDTQYF. In DNA form, the CDR3 reads TGTGCCAGCAGCCCGGCAGGGACAAGATTCACAGATACGCAGTATTTT. This chain connects TRBV28 to TRBJ2-3, with TRBD1 as a possible D gene (6 bases). Deletions cut 6 bases from V and 2 bases from J, with 18 bases between. Germline V lookup: CDR1 MDHEN, CDR2 SYDVKM. CDR3 length equals 16 residues.

This sequence joins TRBV11-3 and TRBJ2-5; D possibly corresponds to TRBD1 (5 bases). The CDR3 spans 16 residues. Trimming shortened V by 1 base and J by 2 bases, and 14 bases separated the two germline ends. Germline values: CDR1 SGHNT, CDR2 YENEEA. The CDR3 reads CASSLGTGGGQETQYF. In nucleotides, the CDR3 is TGTGCCAGCAGCTTAGGAACAGGTGGTGGGCAAGAGACCCAGTACTTC.

CDR3 protein: CASSVAGGIVYGYTF. Written as DNA, the CDR3 is TGTGCCAGTAGTGTTGCAGGGGGTATTGTCTATGGCTACACCTTC. This sequence joins TRBV19 and TRBJ1-2, with 7 bases matching TRBD1. Losses at the gene ends were 5 bases for V and 4 bases for J; bases not matched to a gene: 10. Germline values: CDR1 LNHDA, CDR2 SQIVND (reference sequence). The CDR3 has 15 residues.

V usage is TRBV4-1 and J usage is TRBJ2-3, with a possible D match to TRBD1 (6 bases). V was trimmed by 0 bases and J by 3 bases, leaving 22 bases between them. In germline, CDR1 is MGHRA, CDR2 YSYEKL. This CDR3 is 19 amino acids long. Here the CDR3 DNA reads TGCGCCAGCAGCCAAGAAAGAGCCGGGACAAGAAGCTGGACAGATACGCAGTATTTT. It translates to CASSQERAGTRSWTDTQYF.

Turning to this clone: This specimen includes other DNA sequences encoding the same CDR3. The chain has TRBV27 and TRBJ1-5; D uncertain. The germline V gene encodes CDR1 MNHEY and CDR2 SMNVEV (reference sequence). V was shortened by 3 bases and J by 3 bases, with 9 bases between the two germline ends. This CDR3 has 14 amino acids. For the CDR3, the DNA is TGTGCCAGCAGTTTCCGGGGTACCAATCAGCCCCAGCATTTT. It codes for CASSFRGTNQPQHF.

V gene TRBV2 combines with J gene TRBJ1-1; perhaps TRBD1 as D (5 bases). The CDR3 contains 15 residues. V lost 2 bases and J lost 5, with 15 bases in between. The germline CDR1 and CDR2 sequences are SNHLY and FYNNEI. The DNA for the CDR3 is TGTGCCAGCAGTGAACGGTCAGGGACGCGGACTGAAGCTTTCTTT. It translates to CASSERSGTRTEAFF.

V gene TRBV19 combines with J gene TRBJ2-4; the D is unclear. The germline V gene encodes CDR1 LNHDA and CDR2 SQIVND (reference sequence). The V end was cut by 1 base, the J end by 1 base, with 11 bases between. CDR3 size: 16 residues. The DNA of the CDR3 is TGTGCCAGTAGTATAGCCGCGACCAGCGCCAAAAACATTCAGTACTTC. Residues: CASSIAATSAKNIQYF.